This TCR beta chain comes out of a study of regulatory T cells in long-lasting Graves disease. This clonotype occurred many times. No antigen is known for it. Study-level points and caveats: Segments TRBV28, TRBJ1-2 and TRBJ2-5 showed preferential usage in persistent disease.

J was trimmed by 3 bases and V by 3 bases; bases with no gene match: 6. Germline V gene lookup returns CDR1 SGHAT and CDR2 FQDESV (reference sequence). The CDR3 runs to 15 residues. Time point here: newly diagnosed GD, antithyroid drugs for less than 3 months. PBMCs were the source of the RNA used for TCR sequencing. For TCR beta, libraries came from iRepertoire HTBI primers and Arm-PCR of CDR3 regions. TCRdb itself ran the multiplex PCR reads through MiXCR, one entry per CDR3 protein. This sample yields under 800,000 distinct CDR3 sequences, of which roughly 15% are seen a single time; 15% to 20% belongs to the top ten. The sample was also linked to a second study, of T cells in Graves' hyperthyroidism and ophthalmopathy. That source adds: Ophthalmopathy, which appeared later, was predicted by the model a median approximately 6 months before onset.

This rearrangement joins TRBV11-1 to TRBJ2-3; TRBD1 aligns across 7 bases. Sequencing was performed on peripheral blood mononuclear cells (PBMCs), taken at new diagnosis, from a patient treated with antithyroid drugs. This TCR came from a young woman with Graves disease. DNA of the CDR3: TGTGCCAGCAGCTTGGTACAGGGGTCGACAGATACGCAGTATTTT. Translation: CASSLVQGSTDTQYF.